This is a list of T cell receptor beta chains from one sample in a study of beta chain features in type 1 diabetes. TCRdb keeps only in-frame clones here, not all; method: immunoSEQ multiplex PCR. This table has approximately 260,000 clones, about a fifth appearing once. The source material was naive CD4+ T cells from blood. These receptors all come from a woman between 40 and 55 years old with type 1 diabetes. Each CDR3 is given with its conserved first and last residue. D genes are given only for firm matches. Clone size appears in some rows only: once, few, many, or a class for an expanded clone.

d_call,v_call,clone_size,j_call,cdr3_nt,cdr3_aa
TRBD1,TRBV28,few,TRBJ1-1,TGTGCCAGCGGTACAGGGGCATTGAACACTGAAGCTTTCTTT,CASGTGALNTEAFF
TRBD1,TRBV2,few,TRBJ2-7,TGTGCCAGCAGGGGGACAGGACTCCCTACGGAGCAGTACTTC,CASRGTGLPTEQYF
NA,TRBV29-1,NA,TRBJ2-1,TGCAGCGTTGAACGGGGGACTTCCTACAATGAGCAGTTCTTC,CSVERGTSYNEQFF
NA,TRBV25-1,few,TRBJ2-5,TGTGCCAGCAGTGCCCGGGTCTCCCCGCAAGAGACCCAGTACTTC,CASSARVSPQETQYF
NA,TRBV20-1,few,TRBJ2-5,TGCAGTGCTAGAGTCCGGGAGACCCAGTACTTC,CSARVRETQYF
TRBD1,TRBV18,few,TRBJ1-4,TGTGCCAGCTCACAAACCGGGACAGGGCGGAAACTGTTTTTT,CASSQTGTGRKLFF
TRBD1,TRBV4-3,NA,TRBJ2-3,TGCGCCAGCAGTCCAAGTCTGGGACAGTCCACAGATACGCAGTATTTT,CASSPSLGQSTDTQYF
NA,TRBV18,NA,TRBJ2-7,TGTGCCAGCTCACCCTCCCCCTCCGGAGGGGACGAGCAGTACTTC,CASSPSPSGGDEQYF
NA,TRBV7-3,NA,TRBJ2-7,TGTGCCAGCAGCTTAGAGAACGGGGGGCAAAACGAGCAGTACTTC,CASSLENGGQNEQYF
TRBD2,TRBV9,NA,TRBJ2-5,TGTGCCAGCAGCGTACGTGGGGCTAGCGGGATTGAGACCCAGTACTTC,CASSVRGASGIETQYF
TRBD1,TRBV5-4,few,TRBJ2-7,TGTGCCAGCAGCTCTACCGGGACAGGGGTTTACGAGCAGTACTTC,CASSSTGTGVYEQYF
NA,TRBV20-1,NA,TRBJ2-7,TGCAGTGCGATCCTAAAATACGGGCAGTACTTC,CSAILKYGQYF
TRBD2,TRBV27,few,TRBJ2-7,TGTGCCAGCAGTTTACTACTAGCGTCGACCTACGAGCAGTACTTC,CASSLLLASTYEQYF
NA,TRBV29-1,few,TRBJ1-1,TGCAGCGTTTCTGGGACAAGGAACACTGAAGCTTTCTTT,CSVSGTRNTEAFF